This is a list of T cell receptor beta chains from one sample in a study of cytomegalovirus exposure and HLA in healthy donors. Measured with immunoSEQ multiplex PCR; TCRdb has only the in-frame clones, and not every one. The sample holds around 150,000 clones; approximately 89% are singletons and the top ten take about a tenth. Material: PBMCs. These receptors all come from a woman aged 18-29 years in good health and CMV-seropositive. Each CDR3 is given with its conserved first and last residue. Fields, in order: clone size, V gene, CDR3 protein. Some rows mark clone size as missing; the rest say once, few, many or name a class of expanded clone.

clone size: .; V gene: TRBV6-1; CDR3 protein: CASSGTAGYTF
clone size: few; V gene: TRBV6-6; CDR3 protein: CASSGREAGNTIYF
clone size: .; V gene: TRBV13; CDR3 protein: CASSEQGTEAFF
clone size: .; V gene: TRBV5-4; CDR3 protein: CASSGGQGANYGYTF
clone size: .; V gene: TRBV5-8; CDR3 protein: CASSWTGTYEQYF
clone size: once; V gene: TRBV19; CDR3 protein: CASSRTGAPYNEQFF
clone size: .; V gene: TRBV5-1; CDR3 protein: CASSLARFQLEGYTF
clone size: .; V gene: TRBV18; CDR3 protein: CASSLLGLAGDEQYF
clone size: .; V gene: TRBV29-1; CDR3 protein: CSVALTGTYEQYF
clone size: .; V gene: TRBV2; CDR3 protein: CASRGASYEQYF
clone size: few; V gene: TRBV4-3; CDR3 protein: CASSQDGGSSYNEQFF
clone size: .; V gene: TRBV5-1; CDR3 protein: CASSEGQGSYNEQFF
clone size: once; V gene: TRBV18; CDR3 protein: CASSPDLARASPYGYTF
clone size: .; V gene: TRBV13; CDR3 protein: CASSKPPGGGTDTQYF
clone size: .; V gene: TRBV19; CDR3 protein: CASKDRDRGTYEQYF
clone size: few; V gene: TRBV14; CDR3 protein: CASSQRYNEQFF
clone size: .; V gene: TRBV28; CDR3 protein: CASSSPGQTSNGELFF
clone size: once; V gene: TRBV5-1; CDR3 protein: CASSPTFLAGDNEQFF
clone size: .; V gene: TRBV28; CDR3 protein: CASSRTTYGYTF
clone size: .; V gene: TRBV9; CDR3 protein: CASSVTTGSVLAEAFF
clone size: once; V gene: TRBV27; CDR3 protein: CASSFIRDTSYEQYF
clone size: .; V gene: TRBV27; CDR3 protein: CASSPRSGNTGELFF
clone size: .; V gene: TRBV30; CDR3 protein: CAFSGMLAGELFF
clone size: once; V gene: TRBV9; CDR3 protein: CASSTGQGLGEQYF
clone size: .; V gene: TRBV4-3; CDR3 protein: CASSQASGPQGVQYF
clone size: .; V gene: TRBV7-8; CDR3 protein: CAPFAVNTGELFF
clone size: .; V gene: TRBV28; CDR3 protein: CASRKLLYEQYF
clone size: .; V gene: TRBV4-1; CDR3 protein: CASSPGGQVNEQYF
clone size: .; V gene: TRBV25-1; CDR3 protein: CASTANRGLSGYTF
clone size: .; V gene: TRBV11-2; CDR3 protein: CASTHAGLYGYTF
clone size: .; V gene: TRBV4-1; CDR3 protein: CASSQDGRADNQPQHF